These 3 T cell receptor beta chains share one sample of origin, sequenced in a study of blood T cell repertoires in COVID-19. TCRdb's copy holds only in-frame clones and misses some; the assay was immunoSEQ multiplex PCR. The repertoire consists of 200,000 to 250,000 clones, with 83% occurring once and the leading ten covering about 7.4%. The specimen was peripheral blood. The receptor set was obtained from a woman between 45 and 60 years old with acute or convalescent COVID-19.

V and J are TRBV28 and TRBJ2-7; D uncertain. Trimming removed 2 bases at V and 3 bases at J, with 5 bases between. The CDR3 is 12 residues long. Per the germline V gene, CDR1 is MDHEN and CDR2 is SYDVKM. The CDR3 DNA is TGTGCCAGCAGTTTAGGCAACTACGAGCAGTACTTC. Its protein product is CASSLGNYEQYF.

V usage is TRBV18 and J usage is TRBJ2-1, with TRBD2 matching 9 bases. From germline, CDR1 is KGHSH and CDR2 LQKENI. The CDR3 runs 16 residues. The V and J ends lost 2 bases and 6 bases, in that order; junction bases with no gene match: 8. CDR3: CASSPTAGGLTNEQFF. CDR3 coding DNA: TGTGCCAGCTCACCAACGGCGGGGGGGCTTACCAATGAGCAGTTCTTC.

In regard to this clone: Sequence at one end of the junction differs from germline and may be a read error. V is TRBV11-1 and J is TRBJ2-1; D unresolved. Germline V gene lookup returns CDR1 SGHAT and CDR2 FQDESV (reference sequence). The CDR3 extends over 14 amino acids. The CDR3 sequence is CASSLGLAYPGSIF. For the CDR3, the DNA is TGTGCCAGCAGCTTAGGTCTTGCATATCCGGGTTCGATCTTC.